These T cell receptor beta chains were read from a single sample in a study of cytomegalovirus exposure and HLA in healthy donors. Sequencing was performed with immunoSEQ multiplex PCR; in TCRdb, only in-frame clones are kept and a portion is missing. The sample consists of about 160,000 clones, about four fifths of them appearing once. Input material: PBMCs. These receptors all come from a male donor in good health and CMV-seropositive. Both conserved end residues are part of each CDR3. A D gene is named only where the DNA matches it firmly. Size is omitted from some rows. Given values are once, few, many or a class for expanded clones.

CASSLEQGAGYTF	TGCGCCAGCAGCTTGGAACAGGGAGCCGGCTACACCTTC	TRBV5-1	.	.	TRBJ1-2
CASFRTGYGYTF	TGTGCCAGCTTCCGGACAGGGTACGGCTACACCTTC	TRBV18	TRBD1	.	TRBJ1-2
CASSHSTGTGGSETQYF	TGTGCCAGCTCACATTCTACCGGGACAGGGGGAAGCGAGACCCAGTACTTC	TRBV18	TRBD1	.	TRBJ2-5
CASSPPGQRGNAIYF	TGTGCCAGCAGTCCCCCGGGACAGAGGGGAAACGCCATATATTTT	TRBV6-6	TRBD1	once	TRBJ1-3
CASRQGTGGTYEQYF	TGTGCCAGCCGCCAGGGGACAGGGGGAACCTACGAGCAGTACTTC	TRBV28	TRBD1	.	TRBJ2-7
CASSWTGIEDYGYTF	TGTGCCAGCAGCTGGACAGGGATAGAGGACTATGGCTACACCTTC	TRBV5-8	TRBD1	.	TRBJ1-2
CASSEVQGMAYGYTF	TGTGCCAGCAGTGAAGTACAGGGAATGGCCTATGGCTACACCTTC	TRBV6-1	.	.	TRBJ1-2
CASSLGQAAYGYTF	TGTGCCAGCAGCTTGGGACAGGCGGCCTATGGCTACACCTTC	TRBV5-4	.	.	TRBJ1-2
CASSLNRGHGYTF	TGTGCCAGCAGTTTAAACAGGGGGCACGGCTACACCTTC	TRBV27	TRBD1	.	TRBJ1-2
CASSMTSSDEQFF	TGTGCCAGCAGCATGACTAGCAGCGATGAGCAGTTCTTC	TRBV5-5	TRBD2	.	TRBJ2-1
CASRQGSDTQYF	TGCGCCAGCAGACAGGGCTCAGATACGCAGTATTTT	TRBV5-1	.	.	TRBJ2-3